This T cell receptor beta chain appears in the sequencing data of a study of shared clonotypes between healthy human individuals. General study findings and limits: Despite large depth, rarefaction showed incomplete sorted-subset sequencing. The genetic and exposure-history diversity represented was limited by few donors.

Germline CDR1 MDHEN, CDR2 SYDVKM. V was clipped by 5 bases and J by 2 bases, with 9 bases between them. The CDR3 is 13 residues long. Every subset's genomic DNA went evenly onto several immunoSEQ plates. The method was immunoSEQ multiplex PCR; TCRdb's version includes in-frame clones alone and lacks a portion of them. Of over 1.4 million clones in the sample, more than 95% were seen once. A note on this clone: Its antigen is as yet unknown. Other DNA variants within this sample encode the same CDR3.

The TCR was taken from a man under 40 in good health. The J gene is TRBJ1-2, the V gene TRBV28; tentatively, D is TRBD1 (5 bases). Sequencing used naive CD4+ T cells sorted from blood. The subset: CD45RA+ positively selected. The CDR3 nucleotides read TGTGCCAGCAGTCCGGGACGGAACTATGGCTACACCTTC. This translates into CASSPGRNYGYTF.